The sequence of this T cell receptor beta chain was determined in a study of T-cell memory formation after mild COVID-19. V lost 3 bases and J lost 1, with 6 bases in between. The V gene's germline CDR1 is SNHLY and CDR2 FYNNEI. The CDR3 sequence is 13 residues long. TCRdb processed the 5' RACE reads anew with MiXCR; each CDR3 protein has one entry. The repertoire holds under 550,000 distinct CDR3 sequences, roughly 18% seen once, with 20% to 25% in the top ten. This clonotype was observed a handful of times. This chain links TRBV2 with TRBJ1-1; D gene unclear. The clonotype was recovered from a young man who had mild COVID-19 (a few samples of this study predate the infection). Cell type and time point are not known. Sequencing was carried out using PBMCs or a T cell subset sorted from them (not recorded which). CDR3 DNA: TGTGCCAGCAGTGATGAAGCGAACACTGAAGCTTTCTTT. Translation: CASSDEANTEAFF.